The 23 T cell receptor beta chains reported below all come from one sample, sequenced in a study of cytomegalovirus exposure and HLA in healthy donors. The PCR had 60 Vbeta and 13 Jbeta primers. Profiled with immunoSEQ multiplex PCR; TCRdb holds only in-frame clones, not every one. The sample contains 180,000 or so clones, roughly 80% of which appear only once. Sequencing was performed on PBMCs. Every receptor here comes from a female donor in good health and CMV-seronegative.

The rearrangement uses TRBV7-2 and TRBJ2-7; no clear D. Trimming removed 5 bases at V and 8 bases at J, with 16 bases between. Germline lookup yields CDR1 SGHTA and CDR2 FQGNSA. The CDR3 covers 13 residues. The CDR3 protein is CASSTVPSVQQYF. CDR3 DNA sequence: TGTGCCAGCAGCACAGTACCCAGTGTGCAGCAGTACTTC.

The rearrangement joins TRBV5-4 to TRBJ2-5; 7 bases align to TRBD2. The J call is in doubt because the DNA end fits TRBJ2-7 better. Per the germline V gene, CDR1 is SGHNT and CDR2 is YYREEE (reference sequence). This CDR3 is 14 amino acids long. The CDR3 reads CASSLGAGAYEQYF. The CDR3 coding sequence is TGTGCCAGCAGCTTGGGGGCGGGAGCCTACGAGCAGTACTTC.

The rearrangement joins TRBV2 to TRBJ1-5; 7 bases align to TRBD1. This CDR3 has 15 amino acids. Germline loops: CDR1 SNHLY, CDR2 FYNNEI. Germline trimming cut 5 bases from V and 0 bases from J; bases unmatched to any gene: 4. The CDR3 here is CASSPGGGSNQPQHF. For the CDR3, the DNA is TGTGCCAGCAGTCCAGGGGGAGGTAGCAATCAGCCCCAGCATTTT.

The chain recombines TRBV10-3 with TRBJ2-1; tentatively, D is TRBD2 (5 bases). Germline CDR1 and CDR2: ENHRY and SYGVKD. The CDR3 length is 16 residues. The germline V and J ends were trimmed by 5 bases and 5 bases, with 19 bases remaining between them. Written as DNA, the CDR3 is TGTGCCATCAGTCCTTTATCCACTAGTCTCCACAATGAGCAGTTCTTC. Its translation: CAISPLSTSLHNEQFF.

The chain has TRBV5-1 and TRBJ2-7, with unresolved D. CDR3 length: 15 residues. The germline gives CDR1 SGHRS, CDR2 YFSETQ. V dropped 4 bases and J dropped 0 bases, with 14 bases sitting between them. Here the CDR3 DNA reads TGCGCCAGCAGCGCCTCGACTCAAAGCTCCTACGAGCAGTACTTC. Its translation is CASSASTQSSYEQYF.

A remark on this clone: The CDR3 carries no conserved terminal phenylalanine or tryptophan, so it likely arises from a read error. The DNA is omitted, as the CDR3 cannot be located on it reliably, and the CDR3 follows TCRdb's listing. CDR3 region: CASSADRRQSL. This chain connects TRBV28 to TRBJ1-2; the D call TRBD1 from the table was never checked on the DNA. Ends included, the CDR3 has 11 residues. The germline gives CDR1 MDHEN, CDR2 SYDVKM.

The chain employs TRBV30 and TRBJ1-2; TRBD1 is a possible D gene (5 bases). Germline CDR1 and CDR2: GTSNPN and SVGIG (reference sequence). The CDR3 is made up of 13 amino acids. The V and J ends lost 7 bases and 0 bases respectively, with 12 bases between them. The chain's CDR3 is CASTGSANYGYTF. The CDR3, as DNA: TGTGCCTCAACAGGTTCAGCTAACTATGGCTACACCTTC.

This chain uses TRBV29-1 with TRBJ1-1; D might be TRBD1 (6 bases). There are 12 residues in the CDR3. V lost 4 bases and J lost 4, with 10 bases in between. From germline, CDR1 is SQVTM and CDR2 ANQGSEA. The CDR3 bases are TGCAGCGTTGTGGCAGGGGCCACTGAAGCTTTCTTT. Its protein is CSVVAGATEAFF.

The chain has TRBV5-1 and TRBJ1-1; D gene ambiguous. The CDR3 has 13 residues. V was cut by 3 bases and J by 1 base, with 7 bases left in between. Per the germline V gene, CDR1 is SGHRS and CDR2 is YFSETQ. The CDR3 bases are TGCGCCAGCAGCTCCAGCGGGAACACTGAAGCTTTCTTT. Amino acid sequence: CASSSSGNTEAFF.

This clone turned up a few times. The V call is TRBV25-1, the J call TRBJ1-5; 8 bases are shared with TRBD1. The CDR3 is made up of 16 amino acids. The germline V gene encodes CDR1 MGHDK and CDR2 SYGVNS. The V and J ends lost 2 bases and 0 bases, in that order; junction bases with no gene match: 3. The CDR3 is CASSEGRGHSNQPQHF. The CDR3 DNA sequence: TGTGCCAGCAGTGAAGGCAGGGGGCATAGCAATCAGCCCCAGCATTTT.

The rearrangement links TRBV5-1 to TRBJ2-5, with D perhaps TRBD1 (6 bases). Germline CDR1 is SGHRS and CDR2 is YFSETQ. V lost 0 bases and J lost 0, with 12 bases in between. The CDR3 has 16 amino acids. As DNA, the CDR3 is TGCGCCAGCAGCTTGGGCCAGGGGATTAACCAAGAGACCCAGTACTTC. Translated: CASSLGQGINQETQYF.

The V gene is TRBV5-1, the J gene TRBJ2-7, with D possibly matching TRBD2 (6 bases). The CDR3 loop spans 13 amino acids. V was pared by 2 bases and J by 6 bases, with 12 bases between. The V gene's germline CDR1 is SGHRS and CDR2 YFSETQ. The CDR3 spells CASSLQGGSEQYF. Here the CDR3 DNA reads TGCGCCAGCAGCTTACAAGGAGGGAGCGAGCAGTACTTC.

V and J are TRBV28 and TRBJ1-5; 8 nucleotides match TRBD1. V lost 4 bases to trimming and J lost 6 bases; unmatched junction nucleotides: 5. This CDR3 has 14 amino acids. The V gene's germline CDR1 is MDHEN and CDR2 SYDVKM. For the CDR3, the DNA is TGTGCCAGCAGTTCAGACAGGGGTGGTCAGCCCCAGCATTTT. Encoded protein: CASSSDRGGQPQHF.

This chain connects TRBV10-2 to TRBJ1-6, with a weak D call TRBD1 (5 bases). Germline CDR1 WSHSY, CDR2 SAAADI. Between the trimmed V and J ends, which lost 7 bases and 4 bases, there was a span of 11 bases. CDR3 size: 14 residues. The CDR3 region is CASNGGMYNSPLHF. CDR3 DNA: TGCGCCAGCAACGGGGGGATGTATAATTCACCCCTCCACTTT.

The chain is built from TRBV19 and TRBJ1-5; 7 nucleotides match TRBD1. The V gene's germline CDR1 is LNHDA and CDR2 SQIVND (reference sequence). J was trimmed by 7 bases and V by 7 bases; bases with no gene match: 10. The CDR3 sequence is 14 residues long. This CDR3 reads CASTPQGLRQPQHF. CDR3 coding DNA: TGTGCCAGTACCCCACAGGGGCTAAGGCAGCCCCAGCATTTT. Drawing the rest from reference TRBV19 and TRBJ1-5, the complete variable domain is DGGITQSPKYLFRKEGQNVTLSCEQNLNHDAMYWYRQDPGQGLRLIYYSQIVNDFQKGDIAEGYSVSREKKESFPLTVTSAQKNPTAFYLCASTPQGLRQPQHFGDGTRLSIL.

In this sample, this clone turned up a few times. This chain's CDR3 is CASSRTSGGLSSYNEQFF. Written as DNA, the CDR3 is TGTGCCAGCAGCCGGACTAGCGGGGGGCTGAGCTCCTACAATGAGCAGTTCTTC. The V call is TRBV6-4, the J call TRBJ2-1; 14 bases are a match to TRBD2. With 6 bases clipped from V and 0 bases from J, the junction kept 7 bases outside the gene matches. The CDR3 has 18 residues. The germline V gene encodes CDR1 MRHNA and CDR2 SNTAGT.

The CDR3 nucleotides are TGTGCCAGCAGCGCCACGACAGCCACCAACACTGAAGCTTTCTTT. Translating it yields CASSATTATNTEAFF. The chain couples TRBV9 to TRBJ1-1, with D maybe TRBD1 (5 bases). CDR3 length: 15 amino acids. Germline-derived CDR1 and CDR2 are SGDLS and YYNGEE. With 3 bases removed from V and 2 bases from J, the gap between germline ends came to 14 bases. Looking up the rest from reference TRBV9 and TRBJ1-1 gives the full variable domain: DSGVTQTPKHLITATGQRVTLRCSPRSGDLSVYWYQQSLDQGLQFLIQYYNGEERAKGNILERFSAQQFPDLHSELNLSSLELGDSALYFCASSATTATNTEAFFGQGTRLTVV.

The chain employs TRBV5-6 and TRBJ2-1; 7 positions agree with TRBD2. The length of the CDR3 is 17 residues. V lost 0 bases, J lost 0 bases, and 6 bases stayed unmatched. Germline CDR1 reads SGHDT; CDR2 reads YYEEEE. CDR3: CASSLAGTISSYNEQFF. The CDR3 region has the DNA TGTGCCAGCAGCTTGGCCGGGACTATCAGCTCCTACAATGAGCAGTTCTTC.

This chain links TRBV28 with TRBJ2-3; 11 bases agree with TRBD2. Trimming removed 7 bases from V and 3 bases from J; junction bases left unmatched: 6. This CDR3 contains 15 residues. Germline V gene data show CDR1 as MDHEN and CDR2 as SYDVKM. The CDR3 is CASISSGRSTDTQYF. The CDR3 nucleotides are TGTGCCAGCATATCTAGCGGGAGGAGTACAGATACGCAGTATTTT.

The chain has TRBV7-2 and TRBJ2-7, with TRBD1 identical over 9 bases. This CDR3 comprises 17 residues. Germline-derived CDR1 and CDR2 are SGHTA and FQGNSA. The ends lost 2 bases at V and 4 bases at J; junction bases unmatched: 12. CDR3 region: CASSLTSWDRVSYEQYF. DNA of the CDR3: TGTGCCAGCAGCTTAACTTCGTGGGACAGGGTGTCTTACGAGCAGTACTTC.

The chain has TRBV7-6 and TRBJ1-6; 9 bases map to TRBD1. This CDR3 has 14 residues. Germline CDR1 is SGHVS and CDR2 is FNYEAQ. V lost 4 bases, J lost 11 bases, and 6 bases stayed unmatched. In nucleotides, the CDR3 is TGTGCCAGCAGCTCGGGACAGGGTATGACACCCCTCCACTTT. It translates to CASSSGQGMTPLHF.

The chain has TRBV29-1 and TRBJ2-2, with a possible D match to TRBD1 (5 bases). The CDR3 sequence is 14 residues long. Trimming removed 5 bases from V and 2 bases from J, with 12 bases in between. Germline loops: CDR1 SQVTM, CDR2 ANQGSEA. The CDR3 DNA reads TGCAGCGTTCGTATAGGGGCAAACACCGGGGAGCTGTTTTTT. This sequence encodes CSVRIGANTGELFF.

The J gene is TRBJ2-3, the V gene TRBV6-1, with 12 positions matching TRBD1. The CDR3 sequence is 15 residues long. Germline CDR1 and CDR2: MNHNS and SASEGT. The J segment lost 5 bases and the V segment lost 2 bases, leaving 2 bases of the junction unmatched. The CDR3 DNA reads TGTGCCAGCAGTGAACGGGACAGGGGGCGAGATACGCAGTATTTT. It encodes CASSERDRGRDTQYF.